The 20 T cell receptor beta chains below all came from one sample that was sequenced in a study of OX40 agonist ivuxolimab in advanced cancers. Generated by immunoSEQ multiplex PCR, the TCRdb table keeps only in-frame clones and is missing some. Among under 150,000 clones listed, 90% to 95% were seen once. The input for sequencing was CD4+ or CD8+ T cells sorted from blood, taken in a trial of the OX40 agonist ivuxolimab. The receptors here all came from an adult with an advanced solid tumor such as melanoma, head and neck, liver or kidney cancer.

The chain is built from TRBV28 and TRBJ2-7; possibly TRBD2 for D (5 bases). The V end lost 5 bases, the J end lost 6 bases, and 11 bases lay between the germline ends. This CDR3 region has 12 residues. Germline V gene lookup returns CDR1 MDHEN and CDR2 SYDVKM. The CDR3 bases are TGTGCCAGCAGTCCGGACTGGGGCGAGCAGTACTTC. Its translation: CASSPDWGEQYF.

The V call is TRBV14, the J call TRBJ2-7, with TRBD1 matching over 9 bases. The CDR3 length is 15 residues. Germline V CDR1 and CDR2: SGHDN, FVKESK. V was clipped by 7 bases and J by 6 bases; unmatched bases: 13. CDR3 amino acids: CASTPNRGRSGEQYF. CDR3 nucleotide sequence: TGTGCCAGCACGCCAAACAGGGGGCGGTCCGGCGAGCAGTACTTC.

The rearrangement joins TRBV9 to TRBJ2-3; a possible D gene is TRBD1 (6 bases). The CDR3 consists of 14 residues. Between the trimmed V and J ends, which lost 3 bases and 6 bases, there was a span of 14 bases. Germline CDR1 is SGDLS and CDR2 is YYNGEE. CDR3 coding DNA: TGTGCCAGCAGCGCGATAACAGGGATGGATACGCAGTATTTT. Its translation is CASSAITGMDTQYF. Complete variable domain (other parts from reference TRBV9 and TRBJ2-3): DSGVTQTPKHLITATGQRVTLRCSPRSGDLSVYWYQQSLDQGLQFLIQYYNGEERAKGNILERFSAQQFPDLHSELNLSSLELGDSALYFCASSAITGMDTQYFGPGTRLTVL.

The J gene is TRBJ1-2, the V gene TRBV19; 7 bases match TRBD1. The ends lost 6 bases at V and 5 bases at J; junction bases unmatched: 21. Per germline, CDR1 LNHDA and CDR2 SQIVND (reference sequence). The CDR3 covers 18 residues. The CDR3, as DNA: TGTGCCAGTAGCAACCGGGACAGCGGGGGCGCAGGAGATTATGGCTACACCTTC. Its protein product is CASSNRDSGGAGDYGYTF.

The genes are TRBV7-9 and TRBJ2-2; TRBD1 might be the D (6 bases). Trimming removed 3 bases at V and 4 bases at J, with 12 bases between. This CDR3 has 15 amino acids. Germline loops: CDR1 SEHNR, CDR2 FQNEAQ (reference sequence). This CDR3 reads CASSFEGGPTGELFF. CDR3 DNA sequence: TGTGCCAGCAGCTTCGAAGGGGGACCCACCGGGGAGCTGTTTTTT. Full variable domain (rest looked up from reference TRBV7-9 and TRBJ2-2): DTGVSQNPRHKITKRGQNVTFRCDPISEHNRLYWYRQTLGQGPEFLTYFQNEAQLEKSRLLSDRFSAERPKGSFSTLEIQRTEQGDSAMYLCASSFEGGPTGELFFGEGSRLTVL.

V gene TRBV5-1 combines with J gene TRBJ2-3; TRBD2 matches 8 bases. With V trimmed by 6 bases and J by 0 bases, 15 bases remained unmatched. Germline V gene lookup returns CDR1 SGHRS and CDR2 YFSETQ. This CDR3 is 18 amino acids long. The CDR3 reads CASTRAGAHSSSTDTQYF. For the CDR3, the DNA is TGCGCCAGCACCAGAGCGGGGGCCCACTCGTCTAGCACAGATACGCAGTATTTT.

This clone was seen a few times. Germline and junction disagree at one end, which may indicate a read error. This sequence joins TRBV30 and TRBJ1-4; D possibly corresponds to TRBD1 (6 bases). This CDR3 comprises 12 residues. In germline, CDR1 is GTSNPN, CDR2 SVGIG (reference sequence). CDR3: CAWNVNEGGRHF. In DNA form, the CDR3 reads TGTGCCTGGAATGTTAACGAGGGGGGAAGGCATTTT.

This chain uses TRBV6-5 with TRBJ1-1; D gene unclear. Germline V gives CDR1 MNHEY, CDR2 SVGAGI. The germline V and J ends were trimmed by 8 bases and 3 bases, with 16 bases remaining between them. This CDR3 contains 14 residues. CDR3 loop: CASFNEGLYTEAFF. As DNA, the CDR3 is TGTGCCAGCTTTAACGAGGGATTATACACTGAAGCTTTCTTT.

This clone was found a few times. The CDR3 region is CASSLVSGDGETQYF. As DNA, the CDR3 is TGTGCCAGCAGCTTAGTTTCAGGGGATGGGGAGACCCAGTACTTC. The J gene is TRBJ2-5, the V gene TRBV7-2; possibly TRBD1 for D (6 bases). CDR3 length equals 15 residues. Per the germline V gene, CDR1 is SGHTA and CDR2 is FQGNSA. V lost 1 base to trimming and J lost 5 bases, with 14 bases between them.

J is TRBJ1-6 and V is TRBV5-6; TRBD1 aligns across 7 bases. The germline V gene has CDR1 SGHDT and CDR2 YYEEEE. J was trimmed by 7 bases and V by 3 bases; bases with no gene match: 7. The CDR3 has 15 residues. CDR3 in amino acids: CASSSTGVGNSPLHF. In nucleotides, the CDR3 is TGTGCCAGCAGCTCAACAGGGGTGGGCAATTCACCCCTCCACTTT.

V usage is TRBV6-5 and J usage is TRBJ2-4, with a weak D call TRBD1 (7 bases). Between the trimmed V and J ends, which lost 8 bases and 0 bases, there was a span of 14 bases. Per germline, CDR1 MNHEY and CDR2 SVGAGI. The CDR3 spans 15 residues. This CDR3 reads CASGGTATAKNIQYF. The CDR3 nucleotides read TGTGCCAGCGGGGGGACAGCGACAGCCAAAAACATTCAGTACTTC.

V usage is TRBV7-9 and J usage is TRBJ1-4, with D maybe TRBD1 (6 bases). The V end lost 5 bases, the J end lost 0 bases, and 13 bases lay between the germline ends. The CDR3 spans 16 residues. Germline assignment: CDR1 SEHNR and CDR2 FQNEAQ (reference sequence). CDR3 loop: CASSPRDTATNEKLFF. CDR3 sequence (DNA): TGTGCCAGCAGCCCTCGGGACACTGCAACTAATGAAAAACTGTTTTTT.

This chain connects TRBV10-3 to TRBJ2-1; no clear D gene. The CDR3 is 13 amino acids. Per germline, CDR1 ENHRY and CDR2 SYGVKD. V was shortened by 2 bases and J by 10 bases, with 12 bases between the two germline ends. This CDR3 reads CAISEATTREQFF. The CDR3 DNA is TGTGCCATCAGTGAGGCGACAACCCGGGAGCAGTTCTTC.

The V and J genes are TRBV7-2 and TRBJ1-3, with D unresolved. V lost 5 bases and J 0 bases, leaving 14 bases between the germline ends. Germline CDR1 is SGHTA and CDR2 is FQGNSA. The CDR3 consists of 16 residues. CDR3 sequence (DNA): TGTGCCAGCAGCCAAGACGGGTCACTCTCTGGAAACACCATATATTTT. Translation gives CASSQDGSLSGNTIYF.

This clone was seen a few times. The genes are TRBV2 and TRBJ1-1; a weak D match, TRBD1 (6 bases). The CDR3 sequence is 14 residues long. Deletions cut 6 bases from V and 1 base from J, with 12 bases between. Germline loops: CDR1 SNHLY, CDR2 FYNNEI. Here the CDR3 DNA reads TGTGCCAGCAGACACAGGGTCCAGAACACTGAAGCTTTCTTT. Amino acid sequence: CASRHRVQNTEAFF.

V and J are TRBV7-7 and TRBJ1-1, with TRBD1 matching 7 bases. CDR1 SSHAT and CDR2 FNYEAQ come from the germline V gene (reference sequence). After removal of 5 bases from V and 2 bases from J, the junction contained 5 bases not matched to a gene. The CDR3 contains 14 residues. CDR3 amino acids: CASSLRQGNTEAFF. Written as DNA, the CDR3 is TGTGCCAGCAGCCTCCGACAGGGTAACACTGAAGCTTTCTTT.

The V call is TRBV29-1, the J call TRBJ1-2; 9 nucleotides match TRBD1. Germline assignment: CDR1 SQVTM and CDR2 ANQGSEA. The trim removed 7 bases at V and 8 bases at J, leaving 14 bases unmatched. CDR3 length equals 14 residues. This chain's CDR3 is CSASTRDRVEGYTF. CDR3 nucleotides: TGCAGCGCTAGTACCCGGGACAGGGTAGAAGGCTACACCTTC.

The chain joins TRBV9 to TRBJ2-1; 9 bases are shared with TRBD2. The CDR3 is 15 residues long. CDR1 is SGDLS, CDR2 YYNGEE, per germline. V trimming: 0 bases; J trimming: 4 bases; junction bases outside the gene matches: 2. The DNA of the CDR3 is TGTGCCAGCAGCGTAGGGACTAGCGCGTACAATGAGCAGTTCTTC. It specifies CASSVGTSAYNEQFF. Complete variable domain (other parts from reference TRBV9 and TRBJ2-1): DSGVTQTPKHLITATGQRVTLRCSPRSGDLSVYWYQQSLDQGLQFLIQYYNGEERAKGNILERFSAQQFPDLHSELNLSSLELGDSALYFCASSVGTSAYNEQFFGPGTRLTVL.

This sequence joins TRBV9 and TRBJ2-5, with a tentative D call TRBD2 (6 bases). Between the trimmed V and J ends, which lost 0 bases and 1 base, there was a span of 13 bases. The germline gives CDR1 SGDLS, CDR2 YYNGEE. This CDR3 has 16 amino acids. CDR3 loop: CASSVGRRASQETQYF. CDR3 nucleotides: TGTGCCAGCAGCGTAGGAAGGAGGGCGAGCCAAGAGACCCAGTACTTC.

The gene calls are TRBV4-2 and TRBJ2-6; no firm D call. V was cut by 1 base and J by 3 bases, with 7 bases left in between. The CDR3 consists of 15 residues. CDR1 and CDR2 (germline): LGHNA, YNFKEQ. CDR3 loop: CASSQARFGANVLTF. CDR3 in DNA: TGTGCCAGCAGCCAAGCGCGGTTTGGGGCCAACGTCCTGACTTTC.